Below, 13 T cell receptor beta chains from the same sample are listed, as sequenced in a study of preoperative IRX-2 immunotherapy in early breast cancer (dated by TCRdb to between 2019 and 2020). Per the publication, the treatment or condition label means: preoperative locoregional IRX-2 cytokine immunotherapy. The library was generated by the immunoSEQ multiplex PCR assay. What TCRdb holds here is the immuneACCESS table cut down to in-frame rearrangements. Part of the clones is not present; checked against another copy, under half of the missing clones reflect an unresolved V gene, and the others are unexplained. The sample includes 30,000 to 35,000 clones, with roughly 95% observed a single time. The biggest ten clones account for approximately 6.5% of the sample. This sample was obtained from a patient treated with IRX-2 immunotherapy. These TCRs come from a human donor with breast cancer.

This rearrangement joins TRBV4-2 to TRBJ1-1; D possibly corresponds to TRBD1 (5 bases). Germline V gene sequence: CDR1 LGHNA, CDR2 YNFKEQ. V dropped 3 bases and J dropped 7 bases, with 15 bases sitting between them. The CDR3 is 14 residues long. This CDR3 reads CASSHRRKGNEAFF. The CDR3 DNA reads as TGTGCCAGCAGCCACCGACGGAAGGGGAATGAAGCTTTCTTT.

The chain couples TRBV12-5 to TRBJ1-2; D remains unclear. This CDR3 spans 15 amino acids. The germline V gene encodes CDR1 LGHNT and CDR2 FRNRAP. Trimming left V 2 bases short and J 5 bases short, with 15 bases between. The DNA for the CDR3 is TGTGCTAGTGGTTTGTGGGAGACCCCGGGGTATGGCTACACCTTC. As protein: CASGLWETPGYGYTF.

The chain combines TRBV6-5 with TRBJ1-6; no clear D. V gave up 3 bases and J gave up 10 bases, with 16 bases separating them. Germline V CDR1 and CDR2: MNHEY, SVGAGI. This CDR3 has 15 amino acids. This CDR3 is CASSYRGPAQSPLHF. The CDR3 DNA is TGTGCCAGCAGTTATAGAGGACCTGCCCAGTCACCCCTCCACTTT.

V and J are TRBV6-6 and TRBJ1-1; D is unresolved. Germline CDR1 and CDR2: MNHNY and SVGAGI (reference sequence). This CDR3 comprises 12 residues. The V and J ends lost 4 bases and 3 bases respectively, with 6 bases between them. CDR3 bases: TGTGCCAGCAGTTCTTCCCACACTGAAGCTTTCTTT. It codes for CASSSSHTEAFF.

The CDR3 protein is CASSLEVYSNQPQHF. CDR3 sequence (DNA): TGTGCCAGCAGCTTGGAGGTGTATAGCAATCAGCCCCAGCATTTT. The chain combines TRBV5-5 with TRBJ1-5; no definite D call. V lost 0 bases and J lost 0, with 7 bases in between. Looked up from germline, CDR1 is SGHKS and CDR2 is YYEKEE (reference sequence). The CDR3 has 15 residues.

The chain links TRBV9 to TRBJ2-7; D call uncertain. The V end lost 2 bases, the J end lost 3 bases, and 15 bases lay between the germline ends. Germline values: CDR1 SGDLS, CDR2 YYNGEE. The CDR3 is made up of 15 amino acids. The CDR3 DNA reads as TGTGCCAGCAGCGTTAGCCGAGCGCCAATCTACGAGCAGTACTTC. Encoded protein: CASSVSRAPIYEQYF.

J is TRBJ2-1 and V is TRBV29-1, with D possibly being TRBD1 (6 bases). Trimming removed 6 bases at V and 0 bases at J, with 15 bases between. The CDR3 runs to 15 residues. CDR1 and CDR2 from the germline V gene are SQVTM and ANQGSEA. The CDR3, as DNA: TGCAGCGTAAGGGGGATCCCGAGCTCCTACAATGAGCAGTTCTTC. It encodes CSVRGIPSSYNEQFF.

The CDR3 DNA follows: TGTGCCAGTTCTCGACTAGCGGATACCACAGATACGCAGTATTTT. It codes for CASSRLADTTDTQYF. V gene TRBV28 combines with J gene TRBJ2-3; TRBD2 matches 9 bases. This CDR3 comprises 15 residues. The V segment lost 9 bases and the J segment 2 bases; nucleotides outside the gene matches: 9. Germline assignment: CDR1 MDHEN and CDR2 SYDVKM. The full variable domain, completed using reference TRBV28 and TRBJ2-3, is DVKVTQSSRYLVKRTGEKVFLECVQDMDHENMFWYRQDPGLGLRLIYFSYDVKMKEKGDIPEGYSVSREKKERFSLILESASTNQTSMYLCASSRLADTTDTQYFGPGTRLTVL.

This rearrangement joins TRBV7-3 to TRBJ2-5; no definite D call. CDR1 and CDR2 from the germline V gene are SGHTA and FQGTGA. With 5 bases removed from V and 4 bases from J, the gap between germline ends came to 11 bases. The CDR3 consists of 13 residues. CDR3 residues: CASSRHKGETQYF. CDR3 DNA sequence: TGTGCCAGCAGCAGACATAAGGGAGAGACCCAGTACTTC.

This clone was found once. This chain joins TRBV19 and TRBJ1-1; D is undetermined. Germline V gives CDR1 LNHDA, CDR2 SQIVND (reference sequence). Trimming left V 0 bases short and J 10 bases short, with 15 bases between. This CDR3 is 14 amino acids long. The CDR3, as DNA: TGTGCCAGTAGTATAGAGGCCCGGATCACGGTAGCTTTCTTT. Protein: CASSIEARITVAFF.

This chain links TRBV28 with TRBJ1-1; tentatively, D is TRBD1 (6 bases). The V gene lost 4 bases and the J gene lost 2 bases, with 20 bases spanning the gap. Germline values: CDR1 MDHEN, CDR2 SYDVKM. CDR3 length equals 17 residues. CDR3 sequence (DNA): TGTGCCAGCAGTTCCACAGGGAGGGGGGGGACCAACACTGAAGCTTTCTTT. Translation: CASSSTGRGGTNTEAFF.

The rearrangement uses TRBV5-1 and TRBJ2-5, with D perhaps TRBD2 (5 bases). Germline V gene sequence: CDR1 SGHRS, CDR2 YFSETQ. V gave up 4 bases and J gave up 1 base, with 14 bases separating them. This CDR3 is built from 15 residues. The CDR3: CASSPRLNPQETQYF. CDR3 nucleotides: TGCGCCAGCAGCCCCCGACTAAATCCCCAAGAGACCCAGTACTTC.

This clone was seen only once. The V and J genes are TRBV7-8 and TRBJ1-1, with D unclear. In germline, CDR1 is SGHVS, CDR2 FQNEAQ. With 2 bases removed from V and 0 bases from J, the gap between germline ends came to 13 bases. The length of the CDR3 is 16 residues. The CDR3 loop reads CASSLRGLEMNTEAFF. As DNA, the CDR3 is TGTGCCAGCAGCTTACGGGGTTTGGAAATGAACACTGAAGCTTTCTTT.